This T cell receptor beta chain was observed in a study of cytomegalovirus exposure and HLA in healthy donors. The ends were cut back, 7 bases at V and 0 bases at J, with 16 bases in the middle. Germline CDR1 MNHNY, CDR2 SVGAGI (reference sequence). This CDR3 spans 15 amino acids. PCR used 60 Vbeta primers and 13 Jbeta primers. Produced via immunoSEQ multiplex PCR; TCRdb's table is partial and in-frame only. The table shows 110,000 or so clones, with roughly 70% occurring only once. V is TRBV6-6 and J is TRBJ2-7; D is possibly TRBD2 (6 bases). This receptor was taken from a woman aged 35 to 49 in good health and CMV-seropositive. Sequencing was performed on PBMCs. The CDR3 reads CASILGGSSSYEQYF. Here the CDR3 DNA reads TGTGCCAGCATTCTGGGGGGAAGTAGCTCCTACGAGCAGTACTTC.